These 27 T cell receptor beta chains were sequenced from one sample in a study of T cell repertoires and Cas9 in healthy adults. The assay was immunoSEQ multiplex PCR, and TCRdb's table has in-frame clones only and misses some. The sample yields over 20,000 clones, 75% to 95% seen once. The sequenced material came from CD4+ effector T cells (CD127+, CD25-, CD137-, CD154-) from PBMCs; culture status not recorded. The source of these receptors is a human donor in good health.

The J gene is TRBJ1-3, the V gene TRBV6-5; unclear D gene. From germline, CDR1 is MNHEY and CDR2 SVGAGI. V was clipped by 0 bases and J by 0 bases, with 9 bases between them. The CDR3 has 16 amino acids. CDR3 loop: CASSYSTLPSGNTIYF. CDR3 sequence (DNA): TGTGCCAGCAGTTACTCGACCCTTCCCTCTGGAAACACCATATATTTT.

V is TRBV20-1 and J is TRBJ2-7; D is unclear. This CDR3 contains 11 residues. CDR1 and CDR2 (germline): DFQATT, SNEGSKA (reference sequence). V lost 6 bases and J 7 bases, leaving 13 bases between the germline ends. This CDR3 reads CSARTLGEQYF. The CDR3 region has the DNA TGCAGTGCAAGGACCCTGGGGGAGCAGTACTTC.

The chain couples TRBV28 to TRBJ2-4; D is possibly TRBD1 or TRBD2 (5 bases each). Trimming took off 5 bases at V and 1 base at J, with 15 bases between the two ends. Per the germline V gene, CDR1 is MDHEN and CDR2 is SYDVKM. The CDR3 runs to 16 residues. The chain's CDR3 is CASSASGEGAKNIQYF. In DNA form, the CDR3 reads TGTGCCAGCAGTGCTTCCGGAGAGGGGGCCAAAAACATTCAGTACTTC.

The chain employs TRBV2 and TRBJ2-7; D possibly corresponds to TRBD2 (5 bases). From germline, CDR1 is SNHLY and CDR2 FYNNEI. The V and J ends lost 10 bases and 2 bases respectively, with 21 bases between them. This CDR3 is built from 15 residues. Here the CDR3 reads CATASHTGLPYEQYF. The CDR3 bases are TGTGCCACCGCTAGCCATACCGGGCTCCCCTACGAGCAGTACTTC. Complete variable domain (other parts from reference TRBV2 and TRBJ2-7): EPEVTQTPSHQVTQMGQEVILRCVPISNHLYFYWYRQILGQKVEFLVSFYNNEISEKSEIFDDQFSVERPDGSNFTLKIRSTKLEDSAMYFCATASHTGLPYEQYFGPGTRLTVT.

The V call is TRBV7-9, the J call TRBJ2-7; 8 bases match TRBD1. The junction had 8 bases not matched to a gene; V was cut back by 4 bases and J by 0 bases. There are 16 residues in the CDR3. Germline V lookup: CDR1 SEHNR, CDR2 FQNEAQ (reference sequence). The CDR3 protein is CASSSGGGTDSYEQYF. The CDR3 coding sequence is TGTGCCAGCAGCTCAGGGGGCGGTACAGACTCCTACGAGCAGTACTTC.

Only one count was recorded for this clone. The J gene is TRBJ2-7, the V gene TRBV7-9; D gene ambiguous. From germline, CDR1 is SEHNR and CDR2 FQNEAQ (reference sequence). CDR3 size: 11 residues. V was trimmed by 4 bases and J by 6 bases, leaving 7 bases between them. The CDR3 sequence is CASSSTFEQYF. The CDR3 DNA is TGTGCCAGCAGCTCAACCTTCGAGCAGTACTTC.

This clone was seen a handful of times. The genes are TRBV27 and TRBJ2-7; 7 bases fit TRBD2. Per the germline V gene, CDR1 is MNHEY and CDR2 is SMNVEV (reference sequence). V lost 6 bases to trimming and J lost 7 bases; unmatched junction nucleotides: 15. This CDR3 spans 15 amino acids. CDR3 residues: CASSLGIAAGEEQYF. The CDR3 nucleotides are TGTGCCAGCAGCCTGGGGATAGCGGCGGGGGAAGAGCAGTACTTC.

The chain carries TRBV7-2 and TRBJ1-1; D perhaps matches TRBD1 (5 bases). The V gene lost 0 bases and the J gene lost 5 bases, with 13 bases spanning the gap. Germline V CDR1 and CDR2: SGHTA, FQGNSA. The CDR3 extends over 15 amino acids. CDR3 region: CASSLAGGARTEAFF. The CDR3 nucleotides read TGTGCCAGCAGCTTAGCCGGAGGGGCCAGGACTGAAGCTTTCTTT. The full variable domain, completed using reference TRBV7-2 and TRBJ1-1, is GAGVSQSPSNKVTEKGKDVELRCDPISGHTALYWYRQSLGQGLEFLIYFQGNSAPDKSGLPSDRFSAERTGGSVSTLTIQRTQQEDSAVYLCASSLAGGARTEAFFGQGTRLTVV.

The rearrangement links TRBV19 to TRBJ2-3, with D perhaps matching TRBD2 (6 bases). Deletions cut 4 bases from V and 5 bases from J, with 10 bases between. CDR3 length: 13 residues. CDR1 is LNHDA, CDR2 SQIVND, per germline (reference sequence). The CDR3 is CASSKPGGDTQYF. The CDR3 bases are TGTGCCAGTAGTAAACCCGGGGGAGATACGCAGTATTTT.

CDR3 coding DNA: TGTGCCAGCAGCCCCAAAGGGGCCTACAATGAGCAGTTCTTC. It codes for CASSPKGAYNEQFF. V usage is TRBV9 and J usage is TRBJ2-1, with D perhaps TRBD1 (5 bases). The CDR3 covers 14 residues. CDR1 and CDR2 from the germline V gene are SGDLS and YYNGEE. V was trimmed by 4 bases and J by 2 bases, leaving 10 bases between them.

J is TRBJ2-2 and V is TRBV2; D might be TRBD1 (5 bases). Between the trimmed V and J ends, which lost 3 bases and 4 bases, there was a span of 9 bases. The CDR3 has 14 amino acids. Germline CDR1 SNHLY, CDR2 FYNNEI. The CDR3 coding sequence is TGTGCCAGCAGTGACAGGGTGGCCACCGGGGAGCTGTTTTTT. Translation: CASSDRVATGELFF. Full variable domain (remainder filled in from reference TRBV2 and TRBJ2-2): EPEVTQTPSHQVTQMGQEVILRCVPISNHLYFYWYRQILGQKVEFLVSFYNNEISEKSEIFDDQFSVERPDGSNFTLKIRSTKLEDSAMYFCASSDRVATGELFFGEGSRLTVL.

The chain couples TRBV28 to TRBJ2-7; possibly TRBD2 for D (5 bases). The CDR3 consists of 13 residues. CDR1 is MDHEN, CDR2 SYDVKM, per germline. Between the trimmed V and J ends, which lost 7 bases and 1 base, there was a span of 11 bases. The CDR3 here is CASNGLPSYEQYF. In DNA, the CDR3 is TGTGCCAGCAATGGACTTCCTTCCTACGAGCAGTACTTC.

The gene calls are TRBV19 and TRBJ1-3; tentatively, D is TRBD1 (5 bases). V gave up 6 bases and J gave up 4 bases, with 28 bases separating them. There are 19 residues in the CDR3. Germline loops: CDR1 LNHDA, CDR2 SQIVND (reference sequence). CDR3 nucleotides: TGTGCCAGTAGAAAGTCGAGTTTCGGGACCCGGGAAGCCGGAAACACCATATATTTT. Residues: CASRKSSFGTREAGNTIYF.

This clone occurred once. The chain joins TRBV6-5 to TRBJ1-5; the D gene is possibly TRBD1 (5 bases). From germline, CDR1 is MNHEY and CDR2 SVGAGI. This CDR3 is built from 14 residues. The V and J ends lost 2 bases and 3 bases respectively, with 8 bases between them. Here the CDR3 DNA reads TGTGCCAGCAGTTACGGGGGGAACAATCAGCCCCAGCATTTT. It codes for CASSYGGNNQPQHF.

V is TRBV10-3 and J is TRBJ1-4, with D unresolved. The CDR3 contains 16 residues. Germline CDR1 is ENHRY and CDR2 is SYGVKD. V was pared by 3 bases and J by 4 bases, with 15 bases between. This CDR3 is CAISDRISGVNEKLFF. CDR3 nucleotide sequence: TGTGCCATCAGTGACAGGATTTCCGGGGTTAATGAAAAACTGTTTTTT.

The rearrangement uses TRBV4-1 and TRBJ1-2; TRBD1 agrees at 7 bases. There are 14 residues in the CDR3. V shed 4 bases and J 2 bases; nucleotides not matched to a gene: 4. CDR1 and CDR2 (germline): MGHRA, YSYEKL. The CDR3 DNA is TGCGCCAGCAGCCGGTCGACAGGGAACTATGGCTACACCTTC. Its protein product is CASSRSTGNYGYTF.

This clone was counted between two and nine times. The V call is TRBV15, the J call TRBJ2-7; D call uncertain. The CDR3 loop spans 14 amino acids. Germline CDR1 and CDR2: LNHNV and YYDKDF (reference sequence). V shed 0 bases and J shed 2 bases, with 8 bases lying between them. Here the CDR3 DNA reads TGTGCCACCAGCAGAGATGATTTTCCCTACGAGCAGTACTTC. It yields the protein CATSRDDFPYEQYF.

The chain carries TRBV11-3 and TRBJ2-2, with 12 bases identical to TRBD2. Germline trimming cut 5 bases from V and 7 bases from J; bases unmatched to any gene: 20. The CDR3 has 20 residues. Germline-derived CDR1 and CDR2 are SGHNT and YENEEA. CDR3 coding DNA: TGTGCCAGCAGCACCTCGGGGTGGGGGACTAGCGGGTCCTACGTCGGGGAGCTGTTTTTT. Encoded protein: CASSTSGWGTSGSYVGELFF. Full variable domain (remainder filled in from reference TRBV11-3 and TRBJ2-2): EAGVVQSPRYKIIEKKQPVAFWCNPISGHNTLYWYLQNLGQGPELLIRYENEEAVDDSQLPKDRFSAERLKGVDSTLKIQPAELGDSAVYLCASSTSGWGTSGSYVGELFFGEGSRLTVL.

The chain has TRBV7-6 and TRBJ1-2; TRBD1 is a possible D gene (5 bases). Trimming took off 5 bases at V and 8 bases at J, with 15 bases between the two ends. CDR3 length: 13 amino acids. CDR1 is SGHVS and CDR2 is FNYEAQ in the germline V gene. Written as DNA, the CDR3 is TGTGCCAGCAGCGACCAGCAGGGTACGGGCTACACCTTC. Translated, it gives CASSDQQGTGYTF.

This clone was found once. The chain recombines TRBV20-1 with TRBJ2-3; D is unclear. CDR1 and CDR2 (germline): DFQATT, SNEGSKA (reference sequence). The V and J ends lost 2 bases and 2 bases respectively, with 2 bases between them. The length of the CDR3 is 11 residues. The CDR3 spells CSARTTDTQYF. CDR3 coding DNA: TGCAGTGCTAGAACCACAGATACGCAGTATTTT.

V is TRBV6-1 and J is TRBJ2-1, with D unclear. This CDR3 spans 13 amino acids. Trimming stripped 0 bases from V and 7 bases from J, with 7 bases between. The germline gives CDR1 MNHNS, CDR2 SASEGT. The CDR3 loop is CASSEAPNNEQFF. The CDR3 region has the DNA TGTGCCAGCAGTGAAGCGCCCAATAATGAGCAGTTCTTC.

The V and J genes are TRBV5-1 and TRBJ2-7, with D uncertain. CDR1 and CDR2 (germline): SGHRS, YFSETQ. The CDR3 length is 13 residues. V was shortened by 4 bases and J by 6 bases, with 14 bases between the two germline ends. CDR3 DNA: TGCGCCAGCAGCGAGGAGTTTGTCGGCGAGCAGTACTTC. This gives the protein CASSEEFVGEQYF.

The chain has TRBV7-9 and TRBJ1-1; 7 positions agree with TRBD1. Per germline, CDR1 SEHNR and CDR2 FQNEAQ (reference sequence). The CDR3 is made up of 18 amino acids. The ends lost 5 bases at V and 5 bases at J; junction bases unmatched: 20. The CDR3 spells CASSPSLGGGHRGTEAFF. Written as DNA, the CDR3 is TGTGCCAGCAGCCCCTCCCTTGGAGGGGGCCACAGGGGAACTGAAGCTTTCTTT.

This sequence joins TRBV2 and TRBJ1-6; D call uncertain. Trimming took 2 bases from V and 5 from J, leaving 10 bases between them. The CDR3 is made up of 15 amino acids. Germline lookup yields CDR1 SNHLY and CDR2 FYNNEI. This CDR3 reads CASSELGRHNSPLHF. In nucleotides, the CDR3 is TGTGCCAGCAGTGAATTGGGCAGGCATAATTCACCCCTCCACTTT.

The chain recombines TRBV2 with TRBJ2-2; 8 nucleotides match TRBD1. Germline V gene lookup returns CDR1 SNHLY and CDR2 FYNNEI. The CDR3 runs 13 residues. After removal of 5 bases from V and 5 bases from J, the junction contained 1 base not matched to a gene. CDR3 residues: CASSRQGTGELFF. The CDR3 DNA reads as TGTGCCAGCAGTAGACAGGGGACCGGGGAGCTGTTTTTT.

The rearrangement uses TRBV10-3 and TRBJ2-5, with a weak D call TRBD1 (5 bases). The germline V gene encodes CDR1 ENHRY and CDR2 SYGVKD. The V end lost 3 bases, the J end lost 3 bases, and 5 bases lay between the germline ends. This CDR3 has 12 amino acids. This CDR3 reads CAISDREETQYF. CDR3 in DNA: TGTGCCATCAGTGACAGGGAAGAGACCCAGTACTTC.

The V call is TRBV6-6, the J call TRBJ1-1; D perhaps matches TRBD1 (5 bases). V shed 5 bases and J shed 6 bases, with 16 bases lying between them. Germline values: CDR1 MNHNY, CDR2 SVGAGI (reference sequence). The CDR3 consists of 14 residues. CDR3 coding DNA: TGTGCCAGCAGTAATCACCGAGACAGCTCTGAAGCTTTCTTT. This encodes CASSNHRDSSEAFF.